These T cell receptor beta chains were read from a single sample in a study of response to subunit inactivated influenza vaccine. TCRdb fed the RT-PCR reads into MiXCR, producing one record per CDR3 protein. The sample contains over 450,000 distinct CDR3 sequences, 10% to 15% of which appear only once. The sequences come from PBMCs from blood, collected 35 to 45 days after vaccination. These receptors all stem from a man aged 45-60 years who received an inactivated influenza vaccine. CDR3s include the opening cysteine and the closing phenylalanine or tryptophan. The D gene is left open where the match is weak. Size is stated for part of the rows, as once, few or many counts, or as a class when the clone is expanded.

cdr3_aa	cdr3_nt	clone_size	j_call	v_call	d_call
CASSLRQGTDETQYF	TGTGCCAGCAGCCTTAGACAGGGGACGGATGAGACCCAGTACTTC	many	TRBJ2-5	TRBV7-9	TRBD1
CASSEMGIGTNEKLFF	TGTGCCAGCAGTGAAATGGGGATTGGAACTAATGAAAAACTGTTTTTT	NA	TRBJ1-4	TRBV25-1	NA
CASSLDGTSGGAEQFF	TGTGCCAGCAGTTTAGATGGGACTAGCGGGGGGGCCGAGCAGTTCTTC	NA	TRBJ2-1	TRBV12-3/TRBV12-4	TRBD2
CASSLAPGQGSDNEQFF	TGTGCCAGCAGTTTAGCCCCGGGACAAGGGTCGGACAATGAGCAGTTCTTC	NA	TRBJ2-1	TRBV12-3/TRBV12-4	NA
CASSLGTGGGYTF	TGTGCCAGCAGTTTGGGGACAGGGGGGGGCTACACCTTC	many	TRBJ1-2	TRBV12-3/TRBV12-4	TRBD1
CASSLRQEPNYGYTF	TGTGCCAGCAGTTTGAGACAGGAACCCAACTATGGCTACACCTTC	many	TRBJ1-2	TRBV27	NA
CASSPERVEETQYF	TGCGCCAGCAGCCCGGAAAGGGTGGAAGAGACCCAGTACTTC	NA	TRBJ2-5	TRBV5-1	NA
CATSDFADGNYGYTF	TGTGCCACCAGTGATTTCGCGGACGGCAACTATGGCTACACCTTC	NA	TRBJ1-2	TRBV24-1	NA
CATSSRTEDMADTQYF	TGTGCCACCAGCAGCCGGACCGAGGATATGGCAGATACGCAGTATTTT	few	TRBJ2-3	TRBV15	NA
CASSLVGRDRRYF	TGCGCCAGCAGCTTGGTCGGCCGGGACAGAAGGTACTTC	NA	TRBJ2-5	TRBV5-1	TRBD1
CASSQGLAGAGEQFF	TGCGCCAGCAGCCAGGGACTAGCGGGGGCGGGGGAGCAGTTCTTC	NA	TRBJ2-1	TRBV4-1	TRBD2
CSASGDRGYGGYTF	TGCAGTGCTAGCGGTGACAGGGGGTACGGTGGCTACACCTTC	few	TRBJ1-2	TRBV20-1	TRBD1
CASSSTPGTGESGELFF	TGTGCCAGCAGTTCTACCCCCGGGACAGGGGAATCGGGGGAGCTGTTTTTT	few	TRBJ2-2	TRBV5-4	TRBD1
CASSLTGVYEQYF	TGCGCCAGCAGCTTGACAGGGGTCTACGAGCAGTACTTC	few	TRBJ2-7	TRBV5-1	TRBD1
CASTDTSSGGTKAYEQYF	TGTGCCAGCACCGATACCTCTAGCGGGGGGACAAAGGCCTACGAGCAGTACTTC	few	TRBJ2-7	TRBV6-1	TRBD2
CASGAGTYEQYF	TGTGCCTCAGGCGCGGGAACCTACGAGCAGTACTTC	NA	TRBJ2-7	TRBV30	NA
CATSAGGTGPQETQYF	TGTGCCACCAGTGCCGGCGGGACAGGGCCACAAGAGACCCAGTACTTC	few	TRBJ2-5	TRBV24-1	TRBD1
CASSLKLAGYYNEQFF	TGTGCCAGCAGCTTAAAACTAGCGGGATATTACAATGAGCAGTTCTTC	NA	TRBJ2-1	TRBV11-2	TRBD2
CSASGRDGRNTEAFF	TGCAGTGCTAGCGGCAGGGATGGGAGAAACACTGAAGCTTTCTTT	many	TRBJ1-1	TRBV20-1	NA
CASRPSGRAYNEQFF	TGTGCCAGCAGGCCTAGCGGGAGGGCCTACAATGAGCAGTTCTTC	NA	TRBJ2-1	TRBV12-3/TRBV12-4	TRBD2
CAISVVGYEQYF	TGTGCCATCAGTGTTGTGGGCTACGAGCAGTACTTC	NA	TRBJ2-7	TRBV10-3	NA
CSARDLQQKAFF	TGCAGTGCTAGAGATTTACAACAGAAAGCTTTCTTT	NA	TRBJ1-1	TRBV20-1	NA
CASSVGQGFGGANVLTF	TGTGCCAGCAGTGTGGGACAGGGATTTGGTGGGGCCAACGTCCTGACTTTC	few	TRBJ2-6	TRBV12-3/TRBV12-4	TRBD1
CASSLGEQGQPQHF	TGCGCCAGCAGCTTGGGGGAACAGGGGCAGCCCCAGCATTTT	NA	TRBJ1-5	TRBV5-1	TRBD1
CASSVEGNTDTQYF	TGTGCCAGCAGTGTTGAGGGGAACACAGATACGCAGTATTTT	few	TRBJ2-3	TRBV2	NA
CASGGLAGGPVYNEQFF	TGCGCCAGCGGGGGACTAGCGGGAGGGCCGGTGTACAATGAGCAGTTCTTC	many	TRBJ2-1	TRBV10-2	TRBD2
CSARDRTGSVYEQYF	TGCAGTGCTAGAGATCGAACAGGATCCGTCTACGAGCAGTACTTC	few	TRBJ2-7	TRBV20-1	NA
CSANPILAGGISYNEQFF	TGCAGTGCTAACCCTATACTAGCGGGGGGGATCTCCTACAATGAGCAGTTCTTC	few	TRBJ2-1	TRBV20-1	TRBD2
CASSSRPDTEAFF	TGTGCCAGCAGCTCGAGACCGGACACTGAAGCTTTCTTT	once	TRBJ1-1	TRBV28	NA
CASSVGGASGANVLTF	TGTGCCAGCAGCGTAGGCGGGGCCTCTGGGGCCAACGTCCTGACTTTC	NA	TRBJ2-6	TRBV9	NA
CAISDSPYPGEPYGELFF	TGTGCCATCAGTGACTCCCCGTATCCCGGGGAGCCATACGGGGAGCTGTTTTTT	NA	TRBJ2-2	TRBV10-3	NA
CASSLLVGRSSNEQFF	TGCGCCAGCAGCTTGTTGGTGGGACGGAGCAGCAATGAGCAGTTCTTC	few	TRBJ2-1	TRBV5-1	NA
CSASRGAQIYEQYF	TGCAGTGCCAGTCGCGGGGCGCAGATCTACGAGCAGTACTTC	few	TRBJ2-7	TRBV20-1	NA